Listed here are 2 T cell receptor beta chains from one sample, sequenced in a study of early T cells in non-severe SARS-CoV-2 infection (dated by TCRdb to the early 2020s). The library was prepared using 5' RACE. TCRdb shows the sequencer as NextSeq 500. TCRdb's own reprocessing of the public reads used fastp at Q25 and MiXCR and kept productive beta chains. CDR3 protein sequences are deduplicated, and each keeps its most common genes and DNA. This sample lists 45,000 to 50,000 distinct CDR3 sequences; more than 5.5% were detected once. The ten largest clones add up to 5.5% to 8% of the sample. The sequencing here drew on whole blood, taken at baseline. The receptors were sampled from an adult who was a healthcare worker with PCR-confirmed SARS-CoV-2 infection or an uninfected control (not recorded which).

This rearrangement joins TRBV5-4 to TRBJ2-3; 11 bases are shared with TRBD2. V gave up 1 base and J gave up 5 bases; unmatched junction bases: 6. The CDR3 has 16 amino acids. Germline-derived CDR1 and CDR2 are SGHNT and YYREEE (reference sequence). CDR3 bases: TGTGCCAGCAGCTTGCAACTAGCGGGAGTGATAGATACGCAGTATTTT. It is translated as CASSLQLAGVIDTQYF.

Ten or more counts support this clonotype. The gene calls are TRBV2 and TRBJ2-1, with 7 bases lining up with TRBD1. CDR1 is SNHLY and CDR2 is FYNNEI in the germline V gene. The CDR3 length is 15 residues. The J segment lost 3 bases and the V segment lost 4 bases, leaving 6 bases of the junction unmatched. The CDR3 bases are TGTGCCAGCAGTGCACCGGGACAGATCTACAATGAGCAGTTCTTC. As protein: CASSAPGQIYNEQFF.